This T cell receptor beta chain is drawn from a study of technical replicates of blood from several donors. Profiling relied on immunoSEQ multiplex PCR, and the TCRdb table lists in-frame clones only, not all of them. The table includes 64,000 or so clones, around 97% detected once. Germline V gives CDR1 MNHNS, CDR2 SASEGT. Trimming took 3 bases from V and 3 from J; bases not matched to a gene: 0. This CDR3 comprises 14 residues. What was sequenced was T cells isolated from PBMCs. This clonotype was obtained from a human donor in good health. The rearrangement uses TRBV6-1 and TRBJ1-1, with 11 bases that match TRBD1. Here the CDR3 reads CASSEGQGDTEAFF. Written as DNA, the CDR3 is TGTGCCAGCAGTGAGGGACAGGGGGACACTGAAGCTTTCTTT.